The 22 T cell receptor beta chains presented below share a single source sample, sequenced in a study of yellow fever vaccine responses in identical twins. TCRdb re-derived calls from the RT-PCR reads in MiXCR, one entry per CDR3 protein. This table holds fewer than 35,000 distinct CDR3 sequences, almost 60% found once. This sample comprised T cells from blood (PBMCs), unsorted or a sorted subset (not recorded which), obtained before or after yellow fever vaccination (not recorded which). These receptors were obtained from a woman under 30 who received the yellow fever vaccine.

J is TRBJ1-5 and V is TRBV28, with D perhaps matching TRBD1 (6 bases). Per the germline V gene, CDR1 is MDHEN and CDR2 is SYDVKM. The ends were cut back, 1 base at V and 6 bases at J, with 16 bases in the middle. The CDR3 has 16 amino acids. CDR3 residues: CASSLSSKGGGQPQHF. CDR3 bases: TGTGCCAGCAGTTTATCGAGTAAGGGGGGCGGTCAGCCCCAGCATTTT.

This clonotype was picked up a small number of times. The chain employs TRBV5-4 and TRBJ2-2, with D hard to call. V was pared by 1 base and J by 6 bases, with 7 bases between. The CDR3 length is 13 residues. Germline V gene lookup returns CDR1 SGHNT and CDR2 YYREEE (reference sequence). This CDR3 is CASSLIRSGELFF. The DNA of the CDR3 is TGTGCCAGCAGCTTGATTAGGTCCGGGGAGCTGTTTTTT. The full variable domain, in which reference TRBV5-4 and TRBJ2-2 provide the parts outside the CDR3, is ETGVTQSPTHLIKTRGQQVTLRCSSQSGHNTVSWYQQALGQGPQFIFQYYREEENGRGNFPPRFSGLQFPNYSSELNVNALELDDSALYLCASSLIRSGELFFGEGSRLTVL.

The CDR3 DNA reads as TGTGCCAGCAGTGAAGTTGGCGGGGGGGCCGTGGATGAGCAGTTCTTC. This sequence encodes CASSEVGGGAVDEQFF. The chain carries TRBV6-1 and TRBJ2-1, with 9 bases lining up with TRBD2. This CDR3 comprises 16 residues. The germline V gene has CDR1 MNHNS and CDR2 SASEGT. V trimming: 1 base; J trimming: 8 bases; junction bases outside the gene matches: 9.

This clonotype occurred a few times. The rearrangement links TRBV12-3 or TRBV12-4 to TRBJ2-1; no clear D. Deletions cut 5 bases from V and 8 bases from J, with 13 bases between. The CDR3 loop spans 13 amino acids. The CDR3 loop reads CASSTTGYDEQFF. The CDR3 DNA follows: TGTGCCAGCAGTACAACTGGGTACGATGAGCAGTTCTTC.

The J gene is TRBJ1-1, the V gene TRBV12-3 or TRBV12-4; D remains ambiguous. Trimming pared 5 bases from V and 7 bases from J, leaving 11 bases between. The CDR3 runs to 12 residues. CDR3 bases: TGTGCCAGCAGTCCATTGTTGGTTGAAGCTTTCTTT. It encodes CASSPLLVEAFF.

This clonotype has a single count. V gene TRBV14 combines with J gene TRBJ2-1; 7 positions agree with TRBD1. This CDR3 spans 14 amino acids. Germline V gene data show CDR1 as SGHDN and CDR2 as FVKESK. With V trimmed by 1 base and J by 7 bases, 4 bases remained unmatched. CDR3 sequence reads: CASSQGQGWNEQFF. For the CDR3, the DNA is TGTGCCAGCAGCCAAGGACAGGGTTGGAATGAGCAGTTCTTC. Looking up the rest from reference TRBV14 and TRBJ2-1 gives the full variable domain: EAGVTQFPSHSVIEKGQTVTLRCDPISGHDNLYWYRRVMGKEIKFLLHFVKESKQDESGMPNNRFLAERTGGTYSTLKVQPAELEDSGVYFCASSQGQGWNEQFFGPGTRLTVL.

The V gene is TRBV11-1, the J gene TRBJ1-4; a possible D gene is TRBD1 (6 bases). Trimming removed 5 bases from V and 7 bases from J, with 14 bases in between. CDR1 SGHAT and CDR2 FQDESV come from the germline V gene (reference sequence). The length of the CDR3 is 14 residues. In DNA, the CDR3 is TGTGCCAGCAGCCAAACAGGGAAGAGTGAAAAACTGTTTTTT. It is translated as CASSQTGKSEKLFF.

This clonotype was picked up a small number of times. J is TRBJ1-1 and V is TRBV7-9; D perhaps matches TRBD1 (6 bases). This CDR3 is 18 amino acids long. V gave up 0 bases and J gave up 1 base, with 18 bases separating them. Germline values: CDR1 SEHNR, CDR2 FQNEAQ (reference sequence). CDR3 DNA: TGTGCCAGCAGCTTAGCGTTCGCGACAGGTTCTCCGAACACTGAAGCTTTCTTT. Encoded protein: CASSLAFATGSPNTEAFF.

The CDR3 is CSVCGRWEQFF. CDR3 bases: TGCAGCGTCTGTGGTCGGTGGGAGCAGTTCTTC. V is TRBV29-1 and J is TRBJ2-1; D gene unclear. There are 11 residues in the CDR3. Deletions cut 6 bases from V and 10 bases from J, with 13 bases between. CDR1 and CDR2 from the germline V gene are SQVTM and ANQGSEA.

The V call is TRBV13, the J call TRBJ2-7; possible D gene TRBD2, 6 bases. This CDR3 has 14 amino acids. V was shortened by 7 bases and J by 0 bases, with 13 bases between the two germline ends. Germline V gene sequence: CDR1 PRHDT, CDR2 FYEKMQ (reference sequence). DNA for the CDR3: TGTGCCAGCAACTTTGCGGGAAACTCCTACGAGCAGTACTTC. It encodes CASNFAGNSYEQYF.

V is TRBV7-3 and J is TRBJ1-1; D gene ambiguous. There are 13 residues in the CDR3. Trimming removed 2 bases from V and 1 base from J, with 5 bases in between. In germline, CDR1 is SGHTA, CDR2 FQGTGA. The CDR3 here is CASSLARNTEAFF. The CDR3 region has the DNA TGTGCCAGCAGCTTAGCCAGGAACACTGAAGCTTTCTTT.

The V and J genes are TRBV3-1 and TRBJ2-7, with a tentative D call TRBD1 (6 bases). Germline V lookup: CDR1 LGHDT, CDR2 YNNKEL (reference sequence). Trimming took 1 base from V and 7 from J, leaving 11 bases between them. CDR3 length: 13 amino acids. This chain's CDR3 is CASSQAQGGEQYF. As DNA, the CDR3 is TGTGCCAGCAGCCAAGCACAGGGCGGGGAGCAGTACTTC.

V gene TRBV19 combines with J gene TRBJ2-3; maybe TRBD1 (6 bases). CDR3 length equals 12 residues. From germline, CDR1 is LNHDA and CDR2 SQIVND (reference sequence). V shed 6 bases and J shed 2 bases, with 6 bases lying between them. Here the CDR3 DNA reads TGTGCCAGTAGGGGACACACAGATACGCAGTATTTT. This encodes CASRGHTDTQYF.

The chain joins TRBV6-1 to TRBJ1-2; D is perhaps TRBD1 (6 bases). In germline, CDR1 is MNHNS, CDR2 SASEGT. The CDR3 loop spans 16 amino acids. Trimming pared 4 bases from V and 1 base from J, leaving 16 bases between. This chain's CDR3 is CASSAGRDIINYGYTF. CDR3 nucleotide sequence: TGTGCCAGCAGTGCAGGCCGGGACATCATTAACTATGGCTACACCTTC.

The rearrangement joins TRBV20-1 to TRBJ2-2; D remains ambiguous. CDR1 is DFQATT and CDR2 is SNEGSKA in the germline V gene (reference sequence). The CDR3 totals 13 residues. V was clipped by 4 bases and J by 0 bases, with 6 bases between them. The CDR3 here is CSATRPNTGELFF. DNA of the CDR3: TGCAGTGCTACGAGGCCGAACACCGGGGAGCTGTTTTTT.

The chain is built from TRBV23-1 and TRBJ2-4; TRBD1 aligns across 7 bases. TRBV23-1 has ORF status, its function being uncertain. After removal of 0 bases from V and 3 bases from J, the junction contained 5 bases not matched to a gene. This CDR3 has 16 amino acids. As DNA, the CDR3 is TGCGCCAGCAGTCAATCCAGGGGGTTTGGCAAAAACATTCAGTACTTC. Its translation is CASSQSRGFGKNIQYF.

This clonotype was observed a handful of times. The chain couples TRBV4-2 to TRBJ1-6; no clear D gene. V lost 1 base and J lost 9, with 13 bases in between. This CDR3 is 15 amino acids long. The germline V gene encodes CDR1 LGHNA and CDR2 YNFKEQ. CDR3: CASSQVEGTSSPLHF. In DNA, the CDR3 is TGTGCCAGCAGCCAAGTGGAGGGAACGAGTTCACCCCTCCACTTT.

The CDR3 sequence: CASSDSENTEAFF. The CDR3 DNA follows: TGTGCCAGCAGTGACTCAGAGAACACTGAAGCTTTCTTT. The rearrangement links TRBV6-4 to TRBJ1-1; D is unclear. CDR3 size: 13 residues. Germline V gene sequence: CDR1 MRHNA, CDR2 SNTAGT. The V end lost 0 bases, the J end lost 1 base, and 3 bases lay between the germline ends.

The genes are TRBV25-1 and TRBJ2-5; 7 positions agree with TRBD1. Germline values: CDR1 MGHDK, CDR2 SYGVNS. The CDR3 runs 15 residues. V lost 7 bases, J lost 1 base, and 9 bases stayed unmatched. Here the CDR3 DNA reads TGTGCCAGCACCAACTTGAGGACAGGCCAAGAGACCCAGTACTTC. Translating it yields CASTNLRTGQETQYF.

The CDR3 loop reads CSAPTGANEQFF. The CDR3 bases are TGCAGCGCTCCGACGGGTGCCAATGAGCAGTTCTTC. The genes are TRBV29-1 and TRBJ2-1; D is uncertain. V was shortened by 7 bases and J by 6 bases, with 13 bases between the two germline ends. Germline V lookup: CDR1 SQVTM, CDR2 ANQGSEA. The CDR3 runs to 12 residues.

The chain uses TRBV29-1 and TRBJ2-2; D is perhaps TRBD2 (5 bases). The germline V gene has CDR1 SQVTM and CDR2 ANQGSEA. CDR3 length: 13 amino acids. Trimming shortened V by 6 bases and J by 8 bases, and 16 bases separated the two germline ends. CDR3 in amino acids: CSVESRGYGELFF. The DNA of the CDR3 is TGCAGCGTGGAATCCCGCGGGTATGGGGAGCTGTTTTTT.

CDR3: CASSLWDSNNEQFF. The CDR3 nucleotides are TGTGCCAGCAGCCTTTGGGACAGCAACAATGAGCAGTTCTTC. The chain recombines TRBV9 with TRBJ2-1, with TRBD1 matching 7 bases. The CDR3 has 14 amino acids. CDR1 and CDR2 from the germline V gene are SGDLS and YYNGEE. V lost 4 bases, J lost 5 bases, and 6 bases stayed unmatched.